Each of the 24 T cell receptor beta chains below was sequenced from the same sample in a study of shared T cell receptors in the human thymus. Data came from immunoSEQ multiplex PCR; TCRdb stores just in-frame clones and leaves some out. This table has fewer than 700,000 clones, around 89% appearing once. The sample also formed part of further work on human thymus T cells.

The sequencing sample was made of thymocytes. The source is a boy in the first two years of life with a congenital heart defect.

The chain combines TRBV30 with TRBJ2-3; 7 bases line up with TRBD1. J gave up 5 bases and V 3 bases, and 8 bases lay outside the gene matches. This CDR3 comprises 14 residues. Germline values: CDR1 GTSNPN, CDR2 SVGIG (reference sequence). The CDR3 DNA sequence: TGTGCCTGGAGAAACAGGGGCACTCAAGATACGCAGTATTTT. Its translation: CAWRNRGTQDTQYF. The whole variable domain, filled in from reference TRBV30 and TRBJ2-3, reads SQTIHQWPATLVQPVGSPLSLECTVEGTSNPNLYWYRQAAGRGLQLLFYSVGIGQISSEVPQNLSASRPQDRQFILSSKKLLLSDSGFYLCAWRNRGTQDTQYFGPGTRLTVL.

In this sample, this clone turned up once. J is TRBJ2-2 and V is TRBV11-1; D is unclear. V was shortened by 7 bases and J by 8 bases, with 11 bases between the two germline ends. The CDR3 runs 12 residues. CDR1 and CDR2 (germline): SGHAT, FQDESV (reference sequence). DNA for the CDR3: TGTGCCAGCAATTCCCCGTCTGGGGAGCTGTTTTTT. It yields the protein CASNSPSGELFF.

This clone has just one count. This chain uses TRBV5-6 with TRBJ2-7; 9 bases are shared with TRBD1. The junction had 7 bases not matched to a gene; V was cut back by 0 bases and J by 3 bases. The germline V gene has CDR1 SGHDT and CDR2 YYEEEE. This CDR3 contains 16 residues. As DNA, the CDR3 is TGTGCCAGCAGCTTGGGGAACAGGGGGCCCATCTACGAGCAGTACTTC. Amino acids: CASSLGNRGPIYEQYF.

J is TRBJ2-7 and V is TRBV14, with TRBD1 as a possible D gene (6 bases). Germline V lookup: CDR1 SGHDN, CDR2 FVKESK. There are 13 residues in the CDR3. With 4 bases removed from V and 7 bases from J, the gap between germline ends came to 14 bases. The CDR3 DNA is TGTGCCAGCAGCCCGGGACAAACGCGGGAGCAGTACTTC. The encoded protein is CASSPGQTREQYF.

The rearrangement links TRBV15 to TRBJ2-5; perhaps TRBD1 as D (5 bases). The end of the DNA aligns better with TRBJ2-7, so the J call may be wrong. CDR1 is LNHNV and CDR2 is YYDKDF in the germline V gene (reference sequence). This CDR3 comprises 14 residues. The CDR3 DNA is TGTGCCACCAGCAGAGAGGAGCAGGGATGCGAGCAGTACTTC. Protein product: CATSREEQGCEQYF.

The V gene is TRBV27, the J gene TRBJ2-1, with 8 bases that match TRBD2. This CDR3 contains 18 residues. Trimming cost V 1 base and J 2 bases; bases outside gene matches: 10. CDR1 is MNHEY and CDR2 is SMNVEV in the germline V gene (reference sequence). CDR3 bases: TGTGCCAGCAGTTTATGTGGGGCACTAGCGGAGGCCTACAATGAGCAGTTCTTC. It specifies CASSLCGALAEAYNEQFF.

This clone appeared a single time. The rearrangement links TRBV4-2 to TRBJ2-6, with D unresolved. The CDR3 length is 15 residues. Trimming took off 4 bases at V and 0 bases at J, with 7 bases between the two ends. Looked up from germline, CDR1 is LGHNA and CDR2 is YNFKEQ. CDR3 DNA sequence: TGTGCCAGCAGCCCCCGTCGCTCTGGGGCCAACGTCCTGACTTTC. Its translation is CASSPRRSGANVLTF.

The rearrangement links TRBV14 to TRBJ2-3; D unresolved. This CDR3 has 13 residues. Trimming pared 4 bases from V and 7 bases from J, leaving 12 bases between. Per the germline V gene, CDR1 is SGHDN and CDR2 is FVKESK. The CDR3 protein is CASSPSPRNTQYF. The CDR3 region has the DNA TGTGCCAGCAGCCCAAGCCCGAGGAATACGCAGTATTTT.

The chain is built from TRBV28 and TRBJ1-5; D may be TRBD1 (6 bases). The CDR3 runs to 16 residues. Germline V gene sequence: CDR1 MDHEN, CDR2 SYDVKM. V was shortened by 4 bases and J by 3 bases, with 16 bases between the two germline ends. The CDR3 nucleotides are TGTGCCAGCAGTTCCAGAGGGCAGGGGATCAATCAGCCCCAGCATTTT. Protein product: CASSSRGQGINQPQHF.

Regarding this clone: The germline gene is not matched at one end of the junction; a read error may be the cause. The rearrangement uses TRBV25-1 and TRBJ1-4; D perhaps matches TRBD1 (5 bases). This CDR3 has 14 residues. The V gene's germline CDR1 is MGHDK and CDR2 SYGVNS. The CDR3 here is CASSAGPRGEKLLF. CDR3 bases: TGTGCCAGCAGTGCGGGCCCTAGGGGTGAAAAACTGCTTTTT. Full variable domain (remainder filled in from reference TRBV25-1 and TRBJ1-4): EADIYQTPRYLVIGTGKKITLECSQTMGHDKMYWYQQDPGMELHLIHYSYGVNSTEKGDLSSESTVSRIRTEHFPLTLESARPSHTSQYLCASSAGPRGEKLLFGSGTQLSVL.

J is TRBJ2-6 and V is TRBV5-1; possible D gene TRBD1, 5 bases. Germline CDR1 SGHRS, CDR2 YFSETQ. The CDR3 is 16 residues long. V was cut by 2 bases and J by 0 bases, with 9 bases left in between. This CDR3 is CASSFGRASGANVLTF. For the CDR3, the DNA is TGCGCCAGCAGCTTTGGCAGGGCCTCTGGGGCCAACGTCCTGACTTTC.

V and J are TRBV4-3 and TRBJ2-3; 8 nucleotides agree with TRBD2. Germline V CDR1 and CDR2: LGHNA, YSLEER. The V gene end was trimmed by 0 bases and the J gene end by 4 bases; junction bases not matched to a gene: 9. The CDR3 is 17 residues long. CDR3 bases: TGCGCCAGCAGCCAAGAAGAGGTTAGCGGGATCTCAGATACGCAGTATTTT. It translates to CASSQEEVSGISDTQYF.

The chain couples TRBV7-9 to TRBJ2-3; 7 bases agree with TRBD2. This CDR3 comprises 17 residues. J gave up 10 bases and V 2 bases, and 18 bases lay outside the gene matches. The germline V gene encodes CDR1 SEHNR and CDR2 FQNEAQ (reference sequence). The CDR3 spells CASSLLGQRDHWQAQYF. In DNA, the CDR3 is TGTGCCAGCAGCTTATTAGGGCAGCGGGACCATTGGCAGGCGCAGTATTTT.

This clone has just one count. The chain joins TRBV7-2 to TRBJ2-1, with D unresolved. V was clipped by 5 bases and J by 2 bases, with 13 bases between them. Germline CDR1 SGHTA, CDR2 FQGNSA. The CDR3 is made up of 15 amino acids. CDR3 loop: CASSPRGATYNEQFF. The CDR3 DNA follows: TGTGCCAGCAGCCCCCGTGGAGCCACCTACAATGAGCAGTTCTTC.

J is TRBJ2-7 and V is TRBV27; D is perhaps TRBD1 (6 bases). V shed 5 bases and J shed 4 bases, with 6 bases lying between them. The germline CDR1 and CDR2 sequences are MNHEY and SMNVEV (reference sequence). The CDR3 is 11 amino acids. The CDR3 protein is CASSGQYEQYF. CDR3 nucleotide sequence: TGTGCCAGCAGTGGACAGTACGAGCAGTACTTC.

V gene TRBV6-5 combines with J gene TRBJ2-5, with TRBD2 matching 9 bases. The germline gives CDR1 MNHEY, CDR2 SVGAGI. After removal of 4 bases from V and 3 bases from J, the junction contained 9 bases not matched to a gene. The CDR3 has 16 residues. The CDR3 protein is CASSCGLAWGEETQYF. CDR3 sequence (DNA): TGTGCCAGCAGTTGCGGACTAGCGTGGGGAGAAGAGACCCAGTACTTC.

V is TRBV5-4 and J is TRBJ2-6; possible D gene TRBD2, 5 bases. CDR3 length: 17 residues. Germline V CDR1 and CDR2: SGHNT, YYREEE (reference sequence). Trimming took off 0 bases at V and 0 bases at J, with 10 bases between the two ends. CDR3 nucleotides: TGTGCCAGCAGCTTGGGACTAACCTTCTCTGGGGCCAACGTCCTGACTTTC. Residues: CASSLGLTFSGANVLTF. Full variable domain (rest looked up from reference TRBV5-4 and TRBJ2-6): ETGVTQSPTHLIKTRGQQVTLRCSSQSGHNTVSWYQQALGQGPQFIFQYYREEENGRGNFPPRFSGLQFPNYSSELNVNALELDDSALYLCASSLGLTFSGANVLTFGAGSRLTVL.

The chain uses TRBV10-3 and TRBJ2-1, with TRBD2 identical over 14 bases. Germline lookup yields CDR1 ENHRY and CDR2 SYGVKD. This CDR3 contains 16 residues. V was pared by 5 bases and J by 10 bases, with 10 bases of the junction left unmatched. The CDR3 coding sequence is TGTGCCATCAGTCGCTCGGGACTAGCGGGAGCAAGCGAGCAGTTCTTC. Translating it yields CAISRSGLAGASEQFF.

This clone was found a few times. The chain is built from TRBV5-6 and TRBJ1-2; D is uncertain. This CDR3 has 14 residues. The V end lost 2 bases, the J end lost 4 bases, and 12 bases lay between the germline ends. Germline V CDR1 and CDR2: SGHDT, YYEEEE. The CDR3 bases are TGTGCCAGCAGCTTCCGTCGTCCCCTCTATGGCTACACCTTC. Protein: CASSFRRPLYGYTF. The full variable domain, completed using reference TRBV5-6 and TRBJ1-2, is DAGVTQSPTHLIKTRGQQVTLRCSPKSGHDTVSWYQQALGQGPQFIFQYYEEEERQRGNFPDRFSGHQFPNYSSELNVNALLLGDSALYLCASSFRRPLYGYTFGSGTRLTVV.

J is TRBJ2-3 and V is TRBV30, with 12 bases fitting TRBD2. J lost 4 bases, V lost 3 bases, and 2 bases had no gene match. This CDR3 spans 14 amino acids. Germline V gene data show CDR1 as GTSNPN and CDR2 as SVGIG (reference sequence). CDR3 sequence: CAWRRLAGADTQYF. The CDR3, as DNA: TGTGCCTGGAGGAGACTAGCGGGAGCAGATACGCAGTATTTT.

The chain carries TRBV5-6 and TRBJ2-5; 13 bases match TRBD2. The CDR3 length is 15 residues. Germline CDR1 and CDR2: SGHDT and YYEEEE. After removal of 4 bases from V and 5 bases from J, the junction contained 5 bases not matched to a gene. In DNA, the CDR3 is TGTGCCAGCAGCCCGGGACTAGCGGGAAAGGAGACCCAGTACTTC. It encodes CASSPGLAGKETQYF.

This chain links TRBV14 with TRBJ1-3, with a weak D call TRBD1 (5 bases). Per the germline V gene, CDR1 is SGHDN and CDR2 is FVKESK. The CDR3 totals 17 residues. V gave up 1 base and J gave up 0 bases, with 13 bases separating them. The CDR3 loop reads CASSQAQGSTSGNTIYF. The CDR3 coding sequence is TGTGCCAGCAGCCAAGCGCAGGGCAGTACCTCTGGAAACACCATATATTTT.

The genes are TRBV7-9 and TRBJ1-3; a weak D match, TRBD1 (6 bases). The CDR3 covers 18 residues. V lost 3 bases and J lost 0, with 18 bases in between. The germline gives CDR1 SEHNR, CDR2 FQNEAQ (reference sequence). As DNA, the CDR3 is TGTGCCAGCAGCTTTGTGGTCAGGGGAAACTTCTCTGGAAACACCATATATTTT. Its translation is CASSFVVRGNFSGNTIYF.

The chain uses TRBV11-2 and TRBJ2-3, with a possible D match to TRBD2 (6 bases). Germline loops: CDR1 SGHAT, CDR2 FQNNGV. This CDR3 comprises 14 residues. Trimming cost V 7 bases and J 3 bases, with 14 bases left between them. The CDR3 bases are TGTGCCAGCAATCGGGGGTTAGGTACAGATACGCAGTATTTT. Residues: CASNRGLGTDTQYF.